A selection of T cell receptor beta chains follows, all from one sample in a study of T-cell reconstitution after alpha-beta-depleted transplantation in children. Each CDR3 protein is one row after TCRdb ran MiXCR on the PCR reads. The sample records around 490,000 distinct CDR3 sequences, more than 9.5% being singletons. The specimen comprised PBMCs, mostly from graft donor cells, sampled 180 days after TCRalphabeta/CD19-depleted stem cell transplant. Every receptor here comes from a female patient aged 2 to 10 who had a stem cell transplant for aplastic anemia, so the T cells may come from the graft donor. CDR3s include the opening cysteine and the closing phenylalanine or tryptophan. Fields, in order: V gene, D gene, clone size, J gene, CDR3 protein, CDR3 DNA. A D gene is named only where the DNA matches it firmly. Some rows mark clone size as missing; the rest say once, few, many or name a class of expanded clone.

V: TRBV4-3; D: -; size: few; J: TRBJ2-1; CDR3: CASSQDGTPNEQFF; DNA: TGCGCCAGCAGCCAAGATGGGACGCCCAATGAGCAGTTCTTC
V: TRBV12-3/TRBV12-4; D: -; size: many; J: TRBJ2-5; CDR3: CASSPRTDRQETQYF; DNA: TGTGCCAGCAGTCCTAGGACGGATAGACAAGAGACCCAGTACTTC
V: TRBV7-9; D: -; size: -; J: TRBJ1-3; CDR3: CASSSSKTGTGNTIYF; DNA: TGTGCCAGCAGCTCCTCGAAAACAGGGACTGGAAACACCATATATTTT
V: TRBV7-9; D: -; size: many; J: TRBJ2-7; CDR3: CASSLETGVKQYF; DNA: TGTGCCAGCAGCTTAGAGACAGGAGTAAAGCAGTACTTC
V: TRBV5-1; D: -; size: few; J: TRBJ2-1; CDR3: CASSPYRDFYNEQFF; DNA: TGCGCCAGCAGCCCCTACCGGGACTTCTACAATGAGCAGTTCTTC
V: TRBV7-3; D: -; size: -; J: TRBJ1-4; CDR3: CASSSDKIRGPNNEKLFF; DNA: TGTGCCAGCAGCTCCGATAAAATTCGGGGACCGAATAATGAAAAACTGTTTTTT
V: TRBV7-9; D: -; size: few; J: TRBJ1-3; CDR3: CASSYNQGGNTIYF; DNA: TGTGCCAGCAGCTACAACCAGGGTGGGAACACCATATATTTT
V: TRBV6-5; D: -; size: few; J: TRBJ2-2; CDR3: CASSYSRASAGELFF; DNA: TGTGCCAGCAGTTACTCGAGGGCCTCAGCCGGGGAGCTGTTTTTT
V: TRBV7-2; D: TRBD1; size: -; J: TRBJ2-1; CDR3: CASSPRQGTGNEQFF; DNA: TGTGCCAGCAGCCCAAGACAGGGAACCGGGAATGAGCAGTTCTTC
V: TRBV4-1; D: -; size: -; J: TRBJ2-4; CDR3: CASSQDPGDRAKNIQYF; DNA: TGCGCCAGCAGCCAAGATCCGGGGGATCGCGCCAAAAACATTCAGTACTTC
V: TRBV24-1; D: TRBD1; size: -; J: TRBJ2-7; CDR3: CATSAGPGQGTYEQYF; DNA: TGTGCCACCAGTGCCGGCCCCGGACAGGGAACCTACGAGCAGTACTTC
V: TRBV10-3; D: TRBD2; size: many; J: TRBJ2-1; CDR3: CAISERTSGGGEQFF; DNA: TGTGCCATCAGTGAGAGGACTAGCGGAGGAGGGGAGCAGTTCTTC
V: TRBV7-2; D: -; size: -; J: TRBJ2-3; CDR3: CASSLVARYTDTQYF; DNA: TGTGCCAGCAGCTTAGTAGCGAGGTACACAGATACGCAGTATTTT
V: TRBV4-1; D: -; size: -; J: TRBJ2-1; CDR3: CASSHTTGYNEQFF; DNA: TGCGCCAGCAGCCACACCACAGGGTACAATGAGCAGTTCTTC
V: TRBV4-1; D: -; size: few; J: TRBJ2-5; CDR3: CASSQVAQEETQYF; DNA: TGCGCCAGCAGCCAAGTGGCACAGGAAGAGACCCAGTACTTC
V: TRBV5-1; D: -; size: -; J: TRBJ2-5; CDR3: CASSLVVGGGQETQYF; DNA: TGCGCCAGCAGCTTGGTGGTTGGAGGGGGCCAAGAGACCCAGTACTTC
V: TRBV5-6; D: -; size: many; J: TRBJ2-5; CDR3: CASSYPQALRETQYF; DNA: TGTGCCAGCAGCTACCCACAGGCCCTCCGAGAGACCCAGTACTTC
V: TRBV18; D: -; size: -; J: TRBJ2-6; CDR3: CASSPGLPISGANVLTF; DNA: TGTGCCAGCTCTCCGGGACTCCCAATCTCTGGGGCCAACGTCCTGACTTTC
V: TRBV5-1; D: TRBD1; size: few; J: TRBJ1-2; CDR3: CASSLAGFPGQENYGYTF; DNA: TGCGCCAGCAGCCTAGCCGGTTTTCCAGGACAGGAGAACTATGGCTACACCTTC
V: TRBV7-9; D: -; size: -; J: TRBJ2-3; CDR3: CASSLPSRSTDTQYF; DNA: TGTGCCAGCAGCTTACCCTCTAGAAGCACAGATACGCAGTATTTT
V: TRBV7-9; D: -; size: -; J: TRBJ1-5; CDR3: CASSLNQGLGNQPQHF; DNA: TGTGCCAGCAGCTTAAATCAGGGACTTGGCAATCAGCCCCAGCATTTT
V: TRBV12-3/TRBV12-4; D: TRBD1; size: few; J: TRBJ2-3; CDR3: CASSLYAGGNTDTQYF; DNA: TGTGCCAGCAGTTTATACGCAGGGGGCAACACAGATACGCAGTATTTT
V: TRBV27; D: -; size: -; J: TRBJ1-1; CDR3: CASSYQANRRVEAFF; DNA: TGTGCCAGCAGTTACCAGGCGAACAGGAGGGTTGAAGCTTTCTTT
V: TRBV12-3/TRBV12-4; D: -; size: few; J: TRBJ2-1; CDR3: CASSGNNEQFF; DNA: TGTGCCAGCAGTGGGAACAATGAGCAGTTCTTC
V: TRBV15; D: -; size: -; J: TRBJ2-7; CDR3: CATSRDRPWGGGSYEQYF; DNA: TGTGCCACCAGCAGAGATCGGCCTTGGGGCGGTGGCTCCTACGAGCAGTACTTC
V: TRBV28; D: TRBD2; size: few; J: TRBJ2-1; CDR3: CASNSAGGEQFF; DNA: TGTGCCAGCAACTCAGCGGGAGGGGAGCAGTTCTTC
V: TRBV9; D: -; size: -; J: TRBJ1-2; CDR3: CASSADGNYGYTF; DNA: TGTGCCAGCAGCGCGGACGGCAACTATGGCTACACCTTC
V: TRBV20-1; D: -; size: few; J: TRBJ1-2; CDR3: CSARAGATNYGYTF; DNA: TGCAGTGCTAGAGCTGGGGCGACTAACTATGGCTACACCTTC
V: TRBV28; D: -; size: few; J: TRBJ2-5; CDR3: CATTLGPGGYETQYF; DNA: TGTGCCACCACCCTCGGTCCGGGGGGCTACGAGACCCAGTACTTC
V: TRBV4-2; D: -; size: few; J: TRBJ2-7; CDR3: CASSQEARWGPLEQYF; DNA: TGTGCCAGCAGCCAAGAAGCGAGGTGGGGCCCTCTCGAGCAGTACTTC
V: TRBV20-1; D: -; size: few; J: TRBJ1-3; CDR3: CSATNPGGPSGNTIYF; DNA: TGCAGTGCTACAAACCCCGGGGGGCCCTCTGGAAACACCATATATTTT
V: TRBV5-4; D: -; size: -; J: TRBJ1-1; CDR3: CASRERENTEAFF; DNA: TGTGCCAGCCGCGAAAGGGAGAACACTGAAGCTTTCTTT
V: TRBV3-1; D: -; size: few; J: TRBJ2-1; CDR3: CASSPTLIRTQLHEQFF; DNA: TGTGCCAGCAGCCCGACCCTAATCAGGACCCAGCTCCATGAGCAGTTCTTC
V: TRBV28; D: -; size: -; J: TRBJ2-1; CDR3: CASRVLAREDGNEQFF; DNA: TGTGCCAGCCGAGTTTTAGCGCGAGAGGATGGGAATGAGCAGTTCTTC
V: TRBV2; D: TRBD2; size: few; J: TRBJ2-1; CDR3: CASIGTSGSPYNEQFF; DNA: TGTGCCAGCATCGGGACTAGCGGGAGCCCCTACAATGAGCAGTTCTTC
V: TRBV7-7; D: -; size: -; J: TRBJ2-3; CDR3: CASSLGQDRIITDTQYF; DNA: TGTGCCAGCAGCTTAGGACAGGACCGTATTATAACAGATACGCAGTATTTT
V: TRBV12-3/TRBV12-4; D: TRBD2; size: -; J: TRBJ2-7; CDR3: CASSSSTSGRLEQYF; DNA: TGTGCCAGCAGTTCCTCGACTAGCGGGAGGCTCGAGCAGTACTTC
V: TRBV7-9; D: TRBD1; size: few; J: TRBJ2-5; CDR3: CASSRRTGAVVDQYF; DNA: TGTGCCAGCAGCCGCCGGACAGGGGCGGTTGTGGACCAGTACTTC
V: TRBV19; D: -; size: -; J: TRBJ1-1; CDR3: CASSIFGRLNTEAFF; DNA: TGTGCCAGTAGTATATTCGGACGGCTGAACACTGAAGCTTTCTTT
V: TRBV18; D: -; size: few; J: TRBJ2-3; CDR3: CASSPPIGGATDTQYF; DNA: TGTGCCAGCTCACCACCGATTGGGGGGGCGACAGATACGCAGTATTTT
V: TRBV7-8; D: -; size: many; J: TRBJ2-3; CDR3: CASSLDRAGLRDTQYF; DNA: TGTGCCAGCAGCTTAGATAGAGCGGGCCTACGGGATACGCAGTATTTT
V: TRBV7-2; D: TRBD2; size: few; J: TRBJ2-3; CDR3: CATPSVAGYTDTQYF; DNA: TGTGCCACCCCGTCCGTAGCGGGGTACACAGATACGCAGTATTTT
V: TRBV6-1; D: -; size: few; J: TRBJ1-1; CDR3: CASSADRGEAFF; DNA: TGTGCCAGCAGTGCGGACAGAGGGGAAGCTTTCTTT
V: TRBV10-3; D: -; size: -; J: TRBJ2-5; CDR3: CAISGNRAGETQYF; DNA: TGTGCCATCAGTGGGAACAGGGCCGGAGAGACCCAGTACTTC
V: TRBV5-6; D: TRBD2; size: few; J: TRBJ2-3; CDR3: CASSYRTSGRNNTQYF; DNA: TGTGCCAGCAGCTACCGGACTAGCGGGAGGAACAATACGCAGTATTTT
V: TRBV5-1; D: TRBD2; size: few; J: TRBJ2-5; CDR3: CASSPSGEGTQYF; DNA: TGCGCCAGCAGCCCCAGCGGGGAGGGGACCCAGTACTTC
V: TRBV20-1; D: TRBD2; size: -; J: TRBJ2-5; CDR3: CSAILLAGKETQYF; DNA: TGCAGTGCTATATTACTAGCGGGAAAAGAGACCCAGTACTTC
V: TRBV28; D: TRBD1; size: many; J: TRBJ1-1; CDR3: CASSLRDRSPRGTEAFF; DNA: TGTGCCAGCAGTTTACGGGACAGGAGTCCTAGGGGGACTGAAGCTTTCTTT
V: TRBV4-1; D: TRBD1; size: few; J: TRBJ2-5; CDR3: CASSSGTGAAETQYF; DNA: TGCGCCAGCAGCTCCGGGACAGGGGCGGCGGAGACCCAGTACTTC
V: TRBV6-5; D: -; size: -; J: TRBJ2-2; CDR3: CASSYTVAGNTGELFF; DNA: TGTGCCAGCAGTTACACTGTCGCTGGGAACACCGGGGAGCTGTTTTTT
V: TRBV27; D: -; size: -; J: TRBJ1-2; CDR3: CASSSGTRRAFGYTF; DNA: TGTGCCAGCAGTTCCGGGACCCGGCGAGCGTTTGGCTACACCTTC
V: TRBV10-3; D: -; size: -; J: TRBJ1-2; CDR3: CAISEAYGYTF; DNA: TGTGCCATCAGTGAGGCGTATGGCTACACCTTC
V: TRBV5-1; D: -; size: many; J: TRBJ2-7; CDR3: CASSLGRDQPYEQYF; DNA: TGCGCCAGCAGCTTGGGACGGGACCAACCCTACGAGCAGTACTTC
V: TRBV20-1; D: -; size: -; J: TRBJ2-2; CDR3: CSARPPGAGELFF; DNA: TGCAGTGCACGGCCTCCCGGGGCCGGGGAGCTGTTTTTT